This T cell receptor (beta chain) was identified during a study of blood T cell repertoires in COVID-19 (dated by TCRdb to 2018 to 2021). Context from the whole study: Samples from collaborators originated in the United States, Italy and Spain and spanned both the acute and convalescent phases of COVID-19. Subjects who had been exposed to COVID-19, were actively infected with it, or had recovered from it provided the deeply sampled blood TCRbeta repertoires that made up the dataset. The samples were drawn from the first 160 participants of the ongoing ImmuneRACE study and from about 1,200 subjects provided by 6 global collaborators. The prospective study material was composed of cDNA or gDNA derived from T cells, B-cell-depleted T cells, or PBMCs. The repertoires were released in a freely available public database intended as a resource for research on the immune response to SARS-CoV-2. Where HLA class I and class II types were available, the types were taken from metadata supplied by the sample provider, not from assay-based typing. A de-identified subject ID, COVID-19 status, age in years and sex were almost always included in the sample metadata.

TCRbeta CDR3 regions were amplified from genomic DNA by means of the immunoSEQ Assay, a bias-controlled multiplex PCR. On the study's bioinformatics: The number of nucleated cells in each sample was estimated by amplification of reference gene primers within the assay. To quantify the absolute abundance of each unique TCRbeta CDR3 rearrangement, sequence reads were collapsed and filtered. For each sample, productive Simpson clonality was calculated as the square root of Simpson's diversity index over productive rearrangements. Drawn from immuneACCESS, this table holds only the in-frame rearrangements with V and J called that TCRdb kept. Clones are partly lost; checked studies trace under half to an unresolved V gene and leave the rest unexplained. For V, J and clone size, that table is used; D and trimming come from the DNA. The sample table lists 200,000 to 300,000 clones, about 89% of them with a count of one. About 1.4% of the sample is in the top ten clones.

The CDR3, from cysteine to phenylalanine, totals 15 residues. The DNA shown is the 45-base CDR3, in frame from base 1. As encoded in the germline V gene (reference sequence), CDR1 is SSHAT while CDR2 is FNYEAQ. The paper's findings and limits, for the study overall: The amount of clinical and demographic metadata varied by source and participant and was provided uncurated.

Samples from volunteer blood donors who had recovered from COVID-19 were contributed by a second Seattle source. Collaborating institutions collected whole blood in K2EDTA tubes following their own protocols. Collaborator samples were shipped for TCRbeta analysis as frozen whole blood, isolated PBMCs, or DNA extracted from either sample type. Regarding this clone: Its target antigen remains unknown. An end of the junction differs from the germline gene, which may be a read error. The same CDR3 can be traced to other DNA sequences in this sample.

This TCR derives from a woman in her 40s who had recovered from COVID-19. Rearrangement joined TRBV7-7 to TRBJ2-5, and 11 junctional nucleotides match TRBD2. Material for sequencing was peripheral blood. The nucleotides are TGTGCTAGCAGCTCTAGCGGGGGGTTTCAAGAGACCCAGTACTTC. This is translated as CASSSSGGFQETQYF. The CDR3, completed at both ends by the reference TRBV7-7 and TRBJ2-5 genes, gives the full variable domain GAGVSQSPRYKVTKRGQDVTLRCDPISSHATLYWYQQALGQGPEFLTYFNYEAQPDKSGLPSDRFSAERPEGSISTLTIQRTEQRDSAMYRCASSSSGGFQETQYFGPGTRLLVL.